This T cell receptor (beta chain) appears in the sequencing data of a study of T cell responses to AZD1222 COVID-19 vaccine. Study results and limitations: Regions 160-218 and 743-854 held dominance among vaccine-associated CD4 TCRs, which spanned spike. Most donors were white British and more were female, and clonal diversity was possibly underestimated.

Worth noting for this clone: The antigen remains undetermined.

This CDR3 is built from 15 residues. Looked up from germline, CDR1 is SGHNT and CDR2 is YENEEA. V dropped 5 bases and J dropped 0 bases, with 13 bases sitting between them. The repertoire was sequenced with immunoSEQ multiplex PCR; TCRdb's copy has only in-frame clones and lacks some. This table has approximately 110,000 clones, 90% to 95% appearing once. Specimen: peripheral blood, collected on day 0 of AZD1222 vaccination. The J gene is TRBJ1-1, the V gene TRBV11-3; no definite D call. This receptor was taken from an adult in good health. In DNA, the CDR3 is TGTGCCAGCAGCCCGCTCGAGGTGGTGAACACTGAAGCTTTCTTT. Its protein product is CASSPLEVVNTEAFF.